Ten or more counts support the clone carrying this TCR beta chain. What it binds is unknown. This entry comes from a study of T cells in Graves' hyperthyroidism and ophthalmopathy. The investigators amplified TCR beta CDR3 regions from RNA transcripts. HTBI primers were the set used in a first-round RT-PCR of the TCR CDR3. TCRdb analysed the multiplex PCR reads with MiXCR anew, one entry per CDR3 protein. This table has under 750,000 distinct CDR3 sequences, about 17% appearing once. CDR1 is MNHNS, CDR2 SASEGT, per germline. With V trimmed by 7 bases and J by 4 bases, 11 bases remained unmatched. The CDR3 runs 16 residues. The study, taken as a whole, reports: The model anticipated ophthalmopathy a median about 7 months pre-onset.

The chain joins TRBV6-1 to TRBJ2-2, with 8 bases lining up with TRBD2. The sequence was obtained from a woman aged 45-60 years with Graves' hyperthyroidism that later progressed to Graves' ophthalmopathy. The sequencing input was blood. The CDR3 region has the DNA TGTGCCAGCACCCTCTCAGCGGGGGAGGTCACCGGGGAGCTGTTTTTT. Amino acid sequence: CASTLSAGEVTGELFF.